The 28 T cell receptor beta chains listed next were all sequenced from one sample in a study of blood T cell repertoires in COVID-19. Clones were read by immunoSEQ multiplex PCR, and TCRdb kept only the in-frame ones, dropping some. The sample has some 190,000 clones; around 85% are singletons. The sequenced sample was peripheral blood. The source of these receptors is a man aged 25 to 40 with acute or convalescent COVID-19.

The CDR3 DNA reads TGTGCTAGTGGTTCAGGACAGCCTTACAATGAGCAGTTCTTC. Its protein is CASGSGQPYNEQFF. V gene TRBV12-5 combines with J gene TRBJ2-1; the D gene is possibly TRBD1 (6 bases). The V end was cut by 4 bases, the J end by 4 bases, with 11 bases between. The V gene's germline CDR1 is LGHNT and CDR2 FRNRAP. The CDR3 runs 14 residues. The full variable domain, its missing parts supplied by reference TRBV12-5 and TRBJ2-1, is DARVTQTPRHKVTEMGQEVTMRCQPILGHNTVFWYRQTMMQGLELLAYFRNRAPLDDSGMPKDRFSAEMPDATLATLKIQPSEPRDSAVYFCASGSGQPYNEQFFGPGTRLTVL.

The CDR3 is CASSYGGGGNQPQHF. The CDR3 nucleotides are TGTGCCAGCAGTTACGGGGGAGGGGGCAATCAGCCCCAGCATTTT. The chain has TRBV6-5 and TRBJ1-5, with a weak D call TRBD1 (5 bases). Trimming took off 2 bases at V and 2 bases at J, with 10 bases between the two ends. This CDR3 comprises 15 residues. In germline, CDR1 is MNHEY, CDR2 SVGAGI.

This clone was detected once. V is TRBV3-1 (or the pseudogene TRBV3-2) and J is TRBJ2-1, with D possibly being TRBD2 (5 bases). The CDR3 is 14 residues long. V lost 3 bases to trimming and J lost 7 bases, with 13 bases between them. CDR1 and CDR2 from the germline V gene are LGHDT and YNNKEL (reference sequence). The CDR3 bases are TGTGCCAGCAGCCACCGGAGACCGGGGAATGAGCAGTTCTTC. Encoded protein: CASSHRRPGNEQFF.

The CDR3 protein is CASSLIGTRQGNEQFF. CDR3 DNA sequence: TGTGCCAGTAGTTTAATTGGGACTAGACAGGGCAATGAGCAGTTCTTC. The rearrangement links TRBV19 to TRBJ2-1, with TRBD2 as a possible D gene (8 bases). The CDR3 contains 16 residues. The V end was cut by 5 bases, the J end by 6 bases, with 20 bases between. Germline V gene sequence: CDR1 LNHDA, CDR2 SQIVND (reference sequence).

This chain links TRBV6-8 with TRBJ2-3; possibly TRBD1 for D (6 bases). Deletions cut 9 bases from V and 1 base from J, with 20 bases between. The germline V gene encodes CDR1 MNHGY and CDR2 SAAAGT. The CDR3 has 16 residues. In DNA form, the CDR3 reads TGTGCCAGGCGCACAGGGATCGGTGGGGGCACAGATACGCAGTATTTT. Protein product: CARRTGIGGGTDTQYF.

The V gene is TRBV29-1, the J gene TRBJ2-5; 9 bases match TRBD2. V lost 2 bases, J lost 7 bases, and 14 bases stayed unmatched. Germline loops: CDR1 SQVTM, CDR2 ANQGSEA. The length of the CDR3 is 16 residues. The CDR3 DNA reads TGCAGCGTTGAACGCCTAGCGGGGAGGACCGGTTCGACCCAGTACTTC. Translation: CSVERLAGRTGSTQYF.

The chain employs TRBV28 and TRBJ1-2, with D hard to call. The CDR3 runs to 13 residues. The V gene lost 8 bases and the J gene lost 8 bases, with 18 bases spanning the gap. Germline V gene lookup returns CDR1 MDHEN and CDR2 SYDVKM. The CDR3 coding sequence is TGTGCCAGCTCGGTTGGGAGCTACCGCGGCTACACCTTC. It encodes CASSVGSYRGYTF.

The genes are TRBV4-1 and TRBJ1-2; TRBD1 matches 8 bases. Germline CDR1 MGHRA, CDR2 YSYEKL. V trimming: 0 bases; J trimming: 0 bases; junction bases outside the gene matches: 12. The CDR3 is made up of 19 amino acids. The CDR3 coding sequence is TGCGCCAGCAGCCAAGATGGTTCGGGACAGGTCAGTTCTAACTATGGCTACACCTTC. Amino acids: CASSQDGSGQVSSNYGYTF.

V usage is TRBV10-3 and J usage is TRBJ2-7, with TRBD1 identical over 10 bases. The CDR3 is 15 amino acids. CDR1 and CDR2 (germline): ENHRY, SYGVKD. J gave up 4 bases and V 6 bases, and 9 bases lay outside the gene matches. CDR3 bases: TGTGCCATCAGGTCCCGGGACAGGGGATCGTACGAGCAGTACTTC. Translating gives CAIRSRDRGSYEQYF.

The genes are TRBV28 and TRBJ2-3; D gene unclear. The germline CDR1 and CDR2 sequences are MDHEN and SYDVKM. The CDR3 length is 15 residues. The V gene lost 2 bases and the J gene lost 0 bases, with 9 bases spanning the gap. CDR3 sequence: CASSLGATSTDTQYF. The CDR3, as DNA: TGTGCCAGCAGTTTAGGCGCGACTAGCACAGATACGCAGTATTTT. Full variable domain (outside the CDR3, taken from reference TRBV28 and TRBJ2-3): DVKVTQSSRYLVKRTGEKVFLECVQDMDHENMFWYRQDPGLGLRLIYFSYDVKMKEKGDIPEGYSVSREKKERFSLILESASTNQTSMYLCASSLGATSTDTQYFGPGTRLTVL.

This rearrangement joins TRBV27 to TRBJ2-6; D might be TRBD1 (6 bases). CDR1 and CDR2 (germline): MNHEY, SMNVEV (reference sequence). Trimming stripped 5 bases from V and 7 bases from J, with 15 bases between. The CDR3 is made up of 15 amino acids. The CDR3: CASSTRGASANVLTF. The CDR3 DNA reads TGTGCCAGCAGTACCAGGGGAGCGAGCGCCAACGTCCTGACTTTC.

The V gene is TRBV6-1, the J gene TRBJ1-1; D not certain. V was clipped by 3 bases and J by 0 bases, with 8 bases between them. CDR1 and CDR2 from the germline V gene are MNHNS and SASEGT. This CDR3 has 14 residues. This CDR3 reads CASSEATMNTEAFF. As DNA, the CDR3 is TGTGCCAGCAGTGAGGCCACAATGAACACTGAAGCTTTCTTT.

The chain combines TRBV15 with TRBJ1-2; 12 bases are a match to TRBD1. V dropped 3 bases and J dropped 8; count of bases not matched to a gene: 4. Looked up from germline, CDR1 is LNHNV and CDR2 is YYDKDF (reference sequence). The CDR3 covers 14 residues. CDR3 DNA: TGTGCCACCAGCAGGGGACAGGGGGCGCGCGGCTACACCTTC. Encoded protein: CATSRGQGARGYTF.

The chain combines TRBV5-1 with TRBJ1-3; D is undetermined. CDR3 length: 15 amino acids. The V gene's germline CDR1 is SGHRS and CDR2 YFSETQ. With 3 bases removed from V and 0 bases from J, the gap between germline ends came to 10 bases. The CDR3 sequence: CASSSELYSGNTIYF. The DNA for the CDR3 is TGCGCCAGCAGCTCGGAACTATACTCTGGAAACACCATATATTTT.

In the case of this clone: Since the CDR3 does not end with the conserved phenylalanine or tryptophan, this likely comes from a read error. The DNA is omitted, as the CDR3 cannot be located on it reliably, and the CDR3 follows TCRdb's listing. This chain uses TRBV19 with TRBJ1-1. The CDR3 spans 12 amino acids, including both terminal residues. Germline V gene lookup returns CDR1 LNHDA and CDR2 SQIVND (reference sequence). CDR3 residues: CASSIVGGYSRR.

This rearrangement joins TRBV5-5 to TRBJ2-3; 7 bases fit TRBD2. This CDR3 is built from 18 residues. The germline V gene encodes CDR1 SGHKS and CDR2 YYEKEE (reference sequence). Unmatched junction bases numbered 14, after V lost 0 bases and J lost 4 bases. The CDR3 is CASSLVLPGGLKSDTQYF. The CDR3 nucleotides read TGTGCCAGCAGCTTGGTTCTACCTGGGGGACTAAAATCAGATACGCAGTATTTT.

The chain couples TRBV4-2 to TRBJ2-7; 15 bases agree with TRBD2. There are 17 residues in the CDR3. Looked up from germline, CDR1 is LGHNA and CDR2 is YNFKEQ. V was clipped by 6 bases and J by 3 bases; unmatched bases: 9. CDR3 protein: CASSPGLAGGGVYEQYF. The CDR3 DNA follows: TGTGCCAGCAGTCCGGGACTAGCGGGAGGTGGGGTCTACGAGCAGTACTTC.

The chain joins TRBV28 to TRBJ1-2; D unclear. V lost 4 bases to trimming and J lost 8 bases, with 14 bases between them. Per germline, CDR1 MDHEN and CDR2 SYDVKM. The CDR3 loop spans 13 amino acids. CDR3 loop: CASSSDWVDGYTF. The CDR3, as DNA: TGTGCCAGCAGTTCGGACTGGGTTGACGGCTACACCTTC.

This chain joins TRBV7-3 and TRBJ2-3; a weak D match, TRBD2 (5 bases). This CDR3 contains 15 residues. V lost 2 bases and J 4 bases, leaving 13 bases between the germline ends. Germline V gives CDR1 SGHTA, CDR2 FQGTGA. The CDR3 nucleotides read TGTGCCAGCAGCTTACAAGGGCACGGGGCAGATACGCAGTATTTT. Translation: CASSLQGHGADTQYF. The full variable domain, with the rest looked up from reference TRBV7-3 and TRBJ2-3, is GAGVSQTPSNKVTEKGKYVELRCDPISGHTALYWYRQSLGQGPEFLIYFQGTGAADDSGLPNDRFFAVRPEGSVSTLKIQRTERGDSAVYLCASSLQGHGADTQYFGPGTRLTVL.

V is TRBV5-1 and J is TRBJ1-2; D gene unclear. Trimming cost V 0 bases and J 8 bases, with 8 bases left between them. Germline V CDR1 and CDR2: SGHRS, YFSETQ. The CDR3 sequence is 12 residues long. This CDR3 is CASSLGERGYTF. The CDR3 DNA sequence: TGCGCCAGCAGCTTGGGGGAGAGAGGCTACACCTTC.

This clone was seen just once. The V call is TRBV7-8, the J call TRBJ2-2, with 13 bases that match TRBD2. V was clipped by 5 bases and J by 2 bases; unmatched bases: 11. This CDR3 region has 19 residues. Germline assignment: CDR1 SGHVS and CDR2 FQNEAQ. This chain's CDR3 is CASSTRRTSGSQNTGELFF. CDR3 DNA sequence: TGTGCCAGCAGCACCCGCCGGACTAGCGGGAGTCAAAACACCGGGGAGCTGTTTTTT.

The chain employs TRBV27 and TRBJ2-3, with 10 bases that match TRBD1. The germline CDR1 and CDR2 sequences are MNHEY and SMNVEV (reference sequence). The CDR3 consists of 18 residues. Losses at the gene ends were 1 base for V and 4 bases for J; bases not matched to a gene: 11. As DNA, the CDR3 is TGTGCCAGCAGTTTATGGTTCTCCCGGGACAGGGGCTCAGATACGCAGTATTTT. Translated, it gives CASSLWFSRDRGSDTQYF.

The chain recombines TRBV15 with TRBJ1-2, with D hard to call. CDR3 size: 16 residues. The germline CDR1 and CDR2 sequences are LNHNV and YYDKDF (reference sequence). The ends were cut back, 3 bases at V and 5 bases at J, with 19 bases in the middle. The chain's CDR3 is CATSSAGNRRLYGYTF. The CDR3 DNA reads TGTGCCACCAGCAGCGCCGGGAACCGGAGACTTTATGGCTACACCTTC. Complete variable domain (other parts from reference TRBV15 and TRBJ1-2): DAMVIQNPRYQVTQFGKPVTLSCSQTLNHNVMYWYQQKSSQAPKLLFHYYDKDFNNEADTPDNFQSRRPNTSFCFLDIRSPGLGDTAMYLCATSSAGNRRLYGYTFGSGTRLTVV.

The chain is built from TRBV5-1 and TRBJ1-2; 8 nucleotides match TRBD1. Looked up from germline, CDR1 is SGHRS and CDR2 is YFSETQ. The CDR3 runs to 13 residues. The J segment lost 5 bases and the V segment lost 2 bases, leaving 2 bases of the junction unmatched. The CDR3: CASSFDRGYGYTF. The CDR3 DNA sequence: TGCGCCAGCAGCTTCGACAGGGGTTATGGCTACACCTTC.

This clone has only a few counts. The chain carries TRBV5-1 and TRBJ1-6; 7 bases line up with TRBD1. Unmatched junction bases numbered 3, after V lost 5 bases and J lost 10 bases. The CDR3 consists of 12 residues. Germline V gene data show CDR1 as SGHRS and CDR2 as YFSETQ. This CDR3 reads CASSTGDSPLHF. CDR3 bases: TGCGCCAGCAGTACAGGGGACTCACCCCTCCACTTT.

This clone was recorded once. CDR3: CASSQDPGIGGYTF. CDR3 nucleotides: TGCGCCAGCAGCCAGGACCCGGGGATCGGTGGCTACACCTTC. The V and J genes are TRBV4-1 and TRBJ1-2; D gene ambiguous. The CDR3 runs 14 residues. From germline, CDR1 is MGHRA and CDR2 YSYEKL. The V end was cut by 3 bases, the J end by 7 bases, with 15 bases between.

The J gene is TRBJ1-5, the V gene TRBV28; 7 bases map to TRBD1. Trimming cost V 7 bases and J 7 bases; bases outside gene matches: 25. Looked up from germline, CDR1 is MDHEN and CDR2 is SYDVKM. The CDR3 spans 19 residues. The CDR3 coding sequence is TGTGCCAGCACTAACTTTCCTCTTCGACAGGGAGGTGGAGGGCAGCCCCAGCATTTT. Its translation: CASTNFPLRQGGGGQPQHF.

The chain carries TRBV30 and TRBJ2-5; the match to TRBD1 covers 11 bases. Germline CDR1 GTSNPN, CDR2 SVGIG (reference sequence). The CDR3 has 13 amino acids. V shed 3 bases and J 7 bases; nucleotides not matched to a gene: 4. The CDR3 DNA reads as TGTGCCTGGAGCCGGGACAGGGGGGGGACCCAGTACTTC. It encodes CAWSRDRGGTQYF.